This TCR beta chain was recovered during a study of beta chain features in type 1 diabetes. Sorted populations all exceeded 95% purity. Details on this clone: The antigen is unknown.

General study results and limits: Within the patient group, naive, central memory and Treg TCRB repertoires appeared more similar to each other than within healthy donors. Short templates might get an advantage during PCR, and this would be equal in patients and controls. Among patients with Type 1 diabetes, TCRB CDR3s were moderately but significantly shorter in every one of the four CD4+ subsets.

Every bit of the isolated RNA underwent reverse transcription, so sequencing read expressed TCRB transcripts. The repertoire was sequenced with immunoSEQ multiplex PCR; TCRdb's copy has only in-frame clones and lacks some. Here the sample spans 300,000 to 400,000 clones, 11% being singletons. The length of the CDR3 is 16 residues. V gave up 1 base and J gave up 3 bases, with 16 bases separating them. CDR1 is SGHTA, CDR2 FQGNSA, per germline. This chain joins TRBV7-2 and TRBJ2-7, with D perhaps matching TRBD2 (6 bases). Sequenced sample: naive CD4+ T cells from blood. The clonotype was recovered from a woman in her 30s in good health. The CDR3 nucleotides are TGTGCCAGCAGCTTAGTTGCAACCGTCGGGGGCTACGAGCAGTACTTC. This codes for CASSLVATVGGYEQYF.